This record looks at one T cell receptor beta chain sequence and its context. Its antigen is currently unknown. This specimen belongs to a study of cytomegalovirus exposure and HLA in healthy donors. Study conclusions and caveats: Overall, about 160 TCR beta chains were annotated as cytomegalovirus-associated. Within an earlier analysis, most TCR beta V segments proved productive either about 87% or about 30% of the time. Versus the roughly 640-donor mean, an Asian-associated ancestry cluster reportedly showed fewer N-insertions in a later analysis. There were some V segments, including TRBV6-2 and TRBV6-3, excluded as indistinguishable.

13 Jbeta primers and 60 Vbeta primers were used for the PCR. The protocol was immunoSEQ multiplex PCR, while the TCRdb copy is restricted to in-frame clones and leaves out a portion. This sample has under 200,000 clones, with 81% found just once. The CDR3 consists of 14 residues. V dropped 5 bases and J dropped 1; count of bases not matched to a gene: 2. CDR1 is LNHDA and CDR2 is SQIVND in the germline V gene (reference sequence). This receptor was identified in a man aged 35 to 55 in good health and CMV-seropositive. Specimen: PBMCs. This chain links TRBV19 with TRBJ1-5, with 7 bases aligning to TRBD1. CDR3 in DNA: TGTGCCAGTAGTCGACAGGGAAGCAATCAGCCCCAGCATTTT. Protein: CASSRQGSNQPQHF.